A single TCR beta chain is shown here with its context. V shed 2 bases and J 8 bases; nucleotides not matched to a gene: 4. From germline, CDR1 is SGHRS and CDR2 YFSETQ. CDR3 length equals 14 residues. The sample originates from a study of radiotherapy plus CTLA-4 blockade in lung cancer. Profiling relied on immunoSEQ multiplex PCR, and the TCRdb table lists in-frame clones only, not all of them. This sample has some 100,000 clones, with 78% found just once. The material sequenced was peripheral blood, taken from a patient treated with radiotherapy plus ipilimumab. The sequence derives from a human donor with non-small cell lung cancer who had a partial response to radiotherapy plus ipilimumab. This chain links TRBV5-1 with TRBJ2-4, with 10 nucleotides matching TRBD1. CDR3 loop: CASSFDGTGDIQYF. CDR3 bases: TGCGCCAGCAGCTTTGACGGGACAGGGGACATTCAGTACTTC.